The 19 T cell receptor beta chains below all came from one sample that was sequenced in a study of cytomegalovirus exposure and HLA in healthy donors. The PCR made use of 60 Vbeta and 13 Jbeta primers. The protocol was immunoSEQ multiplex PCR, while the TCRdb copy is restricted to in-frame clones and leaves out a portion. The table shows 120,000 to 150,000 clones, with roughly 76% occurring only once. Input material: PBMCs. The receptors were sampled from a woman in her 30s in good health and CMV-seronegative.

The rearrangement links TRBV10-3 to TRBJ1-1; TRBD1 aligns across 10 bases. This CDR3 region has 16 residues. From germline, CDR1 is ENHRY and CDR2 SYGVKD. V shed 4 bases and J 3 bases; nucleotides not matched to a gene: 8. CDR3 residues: CAISANTGTGDTEAFF. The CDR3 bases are TGTGCCATCAGTGCTAATACCGGGACAGGGGACACTGAAGCTTTCTTT.

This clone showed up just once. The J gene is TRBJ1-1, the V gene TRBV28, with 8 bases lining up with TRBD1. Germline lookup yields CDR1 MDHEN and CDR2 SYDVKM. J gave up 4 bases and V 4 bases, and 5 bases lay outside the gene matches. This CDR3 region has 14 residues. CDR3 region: CASSWTGTFTEAFF. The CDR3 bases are TGTGCCAGCAGTTGGACAGGGACGTTCACTGAAGCTTTCTTT.

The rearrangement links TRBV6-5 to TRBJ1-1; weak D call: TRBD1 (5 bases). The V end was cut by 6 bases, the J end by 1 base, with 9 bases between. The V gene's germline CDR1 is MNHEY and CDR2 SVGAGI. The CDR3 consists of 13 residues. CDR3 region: CASRGTANTEAFF. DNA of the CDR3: TGTGCCAGCAGGGGGACTGCGAACACTGAAGCTTTCTTT.

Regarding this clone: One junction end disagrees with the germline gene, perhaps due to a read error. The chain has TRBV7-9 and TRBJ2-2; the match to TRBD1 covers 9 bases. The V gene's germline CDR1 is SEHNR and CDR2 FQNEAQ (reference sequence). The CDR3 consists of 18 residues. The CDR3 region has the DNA TGTTCCAGCAGCGTTAGCCCTTCCGTGACAGGGGGTGTCGGGGAGCTGTTTTTT. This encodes CSSSVSPSVTGGVGELFF.

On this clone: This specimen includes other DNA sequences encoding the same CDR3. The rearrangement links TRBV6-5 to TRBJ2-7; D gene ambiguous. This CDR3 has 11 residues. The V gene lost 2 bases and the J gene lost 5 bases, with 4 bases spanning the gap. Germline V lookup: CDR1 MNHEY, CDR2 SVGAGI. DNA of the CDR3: TGTGCCAGCAGTTACGGCCACGAGCAGTACTTC. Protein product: CASSYGHEQYF.

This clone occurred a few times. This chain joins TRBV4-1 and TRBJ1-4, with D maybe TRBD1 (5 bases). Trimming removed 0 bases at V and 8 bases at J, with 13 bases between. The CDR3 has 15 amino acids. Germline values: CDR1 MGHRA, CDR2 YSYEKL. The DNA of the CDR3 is TGCGCCAGCAGCCAAGATCGGCAGGGTGACGAAAAACTGTTTTTT. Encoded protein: CASSQDRQGDEKLFF.

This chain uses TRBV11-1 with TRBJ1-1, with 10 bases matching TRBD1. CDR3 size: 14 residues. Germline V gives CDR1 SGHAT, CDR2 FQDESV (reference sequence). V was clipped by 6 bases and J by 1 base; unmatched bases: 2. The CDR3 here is CASSRDRGNTEAFF. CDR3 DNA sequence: TGTGCCAGCAGTAGGGACAGGGGGAACACTGAAGCTTTCTTT.

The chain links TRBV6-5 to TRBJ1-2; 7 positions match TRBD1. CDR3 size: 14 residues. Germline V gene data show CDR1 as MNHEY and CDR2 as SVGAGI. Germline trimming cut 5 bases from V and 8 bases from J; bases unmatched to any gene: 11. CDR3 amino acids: CASSRATGKGGYTF. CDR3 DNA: TGTGCCAGCAGTCGCGCGACAGGGAAGGGGGGCTACACCTTC.

The CDR3 DNA follows: TGTGCCAGCAGTGAAGTGACAGGGGGCGGGAGAGCCTACAATGAGCAGTTCTTC. Its translation is CASSEVTGGGRAYNEQFF. The rearrangement joins TRBV6-1 to TRBJ2-1, with 10 positions matching TRBD1. The CDR3 extends over 18 amino acids. Losses at the gene ends were 1 base for V and 2 bases for J; bases not matched to a gene: 8. Per germline, CDR1 MNHNS and CDR2 SASEGT.

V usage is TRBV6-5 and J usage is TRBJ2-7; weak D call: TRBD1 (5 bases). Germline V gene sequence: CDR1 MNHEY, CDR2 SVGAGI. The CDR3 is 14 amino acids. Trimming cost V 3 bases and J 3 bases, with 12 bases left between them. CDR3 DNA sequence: TGTGCCAGCAGTTATGTGGTAGGGGACTACGAGCAGTACTTC. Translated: CASSYVVGDYEQYF.

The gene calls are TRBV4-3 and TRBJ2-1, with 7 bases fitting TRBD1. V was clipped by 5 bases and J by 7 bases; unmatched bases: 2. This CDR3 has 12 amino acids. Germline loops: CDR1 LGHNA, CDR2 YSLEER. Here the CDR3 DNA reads TGCGCCAGCAGCGACAGGGCGAATGAGCAGTTCTTC. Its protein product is CASSDRANEQFF.

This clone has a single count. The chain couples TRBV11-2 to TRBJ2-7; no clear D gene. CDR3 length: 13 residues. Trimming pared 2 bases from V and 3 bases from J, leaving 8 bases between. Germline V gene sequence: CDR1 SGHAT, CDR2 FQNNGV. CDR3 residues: CASSLSSIYEQYF. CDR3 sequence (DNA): TGTGCCAGCAGCTTATCATCTATCTACGAGCAGTACTTC.

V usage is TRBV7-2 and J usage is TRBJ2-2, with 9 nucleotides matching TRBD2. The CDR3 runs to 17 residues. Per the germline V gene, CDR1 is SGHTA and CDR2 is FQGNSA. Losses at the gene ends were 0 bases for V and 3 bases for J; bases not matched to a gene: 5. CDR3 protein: CASSLASGGKYTGELFF. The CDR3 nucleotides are TGTGCCAGCAGCTTAGCGAGCGGGGGGAAGTACACCGGGGAGCTGTTTTTT.

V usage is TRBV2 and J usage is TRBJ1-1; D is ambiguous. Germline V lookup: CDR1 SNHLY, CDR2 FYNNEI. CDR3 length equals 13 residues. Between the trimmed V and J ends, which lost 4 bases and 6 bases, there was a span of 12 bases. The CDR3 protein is CASSVTGYAEAFF. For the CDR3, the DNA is TGTGCCAGCAGTGTTACGGGGTATGCTGAAGCTTTCTTT.

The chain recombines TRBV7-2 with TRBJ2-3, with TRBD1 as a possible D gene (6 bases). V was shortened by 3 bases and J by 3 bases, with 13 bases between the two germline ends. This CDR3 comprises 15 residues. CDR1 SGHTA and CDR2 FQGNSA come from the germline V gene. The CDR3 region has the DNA TGTGCCAGCAGCTTTACAGGGCTGTGGACAGATACGCAGTATTTT. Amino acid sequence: CASSFTGLWTDTQYF.

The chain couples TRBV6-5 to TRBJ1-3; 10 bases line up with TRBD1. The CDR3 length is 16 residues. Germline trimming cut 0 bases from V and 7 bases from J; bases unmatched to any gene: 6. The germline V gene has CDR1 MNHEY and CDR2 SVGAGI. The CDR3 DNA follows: TGTGCCAGCAGTTACTCGACAGGGGGCGCATACAACACCATATATTTT. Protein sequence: CASSYSTGGAYNTIYF.

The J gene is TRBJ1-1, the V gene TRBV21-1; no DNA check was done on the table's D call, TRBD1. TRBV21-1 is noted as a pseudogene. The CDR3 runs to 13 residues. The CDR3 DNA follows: TGTGCCAGCACTACAGTACTCAACACTGAAGCTTTCTTT. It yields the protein CASTTVLNTEAFF.

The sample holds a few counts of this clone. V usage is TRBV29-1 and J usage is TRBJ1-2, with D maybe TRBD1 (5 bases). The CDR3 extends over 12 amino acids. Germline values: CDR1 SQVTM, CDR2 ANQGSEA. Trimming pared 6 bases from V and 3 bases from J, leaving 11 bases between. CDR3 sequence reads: CSVFRVYYGYTF. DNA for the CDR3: TGCAGCGTCTTCAGGGTTTACTATGGCTACACCTTC.

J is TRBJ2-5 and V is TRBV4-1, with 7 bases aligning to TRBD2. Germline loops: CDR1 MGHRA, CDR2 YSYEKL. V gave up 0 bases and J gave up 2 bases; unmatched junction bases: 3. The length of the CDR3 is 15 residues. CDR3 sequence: CASSQDGRGQETQYF. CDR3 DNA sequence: TGCGCCAGCAGCCAAGATGGGCGGGGGCAAGAGACCCAGTACTTC.